This TCR beta chain was sequenced in a study of CD8+ T cells in alopecia areata. Trimming pared 4 bases from V and 2 bases from J, leaving 9 bases between. Germline lookup yields CDR1 SGHNT and CDR2 YYREEE (reference sequence). The CDR3 totals 13 residues. Comments on this clone: What it binds is unknown.

RNA was isolated and reverse transcribed to cDNA, the sequencing template. The table came from immunoSEQ multiplex PCR; TCRdb's copy has only in-frame clones and leaves some out. In the table there are 150,000 to 200,000 clones, roughly three fifths of which are singletons. Study observations and caveats: Among patients, TCR sharing was less clear than in mice, a difference possibly due in part to HLA diversity in the patient population. Across lesional scalp, and particularly alopecia totalis/universalis, clonality surpassed that of normal scalp.

The treatment: oral pan-JAK inhibitor, 5-10 mg twice daily. From alopecia areata patients, lesional scalp punch biopsies and peripheral blood were collected. Sequenced here: CD8+ T cells sorted from blood, sampled at week 24, from a patient treated with tofacitinib. The genes are TRBV5-4 and TRBJ1-2; no clear D. The source is a human donor with alopecia areata. The CDR3 DNA reads TGTGCCAGCAGCCCCGGAGGCAACTATGGCTACACCTTC. It is translated as CASSPGGNYGYTF.